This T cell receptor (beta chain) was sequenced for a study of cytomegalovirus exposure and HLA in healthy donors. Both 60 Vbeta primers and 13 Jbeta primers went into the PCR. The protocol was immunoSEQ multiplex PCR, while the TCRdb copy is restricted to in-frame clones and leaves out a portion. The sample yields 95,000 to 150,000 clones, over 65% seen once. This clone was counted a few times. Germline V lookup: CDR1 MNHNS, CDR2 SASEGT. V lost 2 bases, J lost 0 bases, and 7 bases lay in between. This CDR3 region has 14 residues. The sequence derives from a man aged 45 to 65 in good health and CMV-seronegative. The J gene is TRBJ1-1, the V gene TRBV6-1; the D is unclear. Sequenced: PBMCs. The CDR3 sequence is CASSESGLNTEAFF. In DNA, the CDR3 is TGTGCCAGCAGTGAATCGGGGTTGAACACTGAAGCTTTCTTT.